A single sample gave rise to the 10 T cell receptor beta chains below, sequenced in a study of control samples from healthy donors and cancer patients. The protocol was immunoSEQ multiplex PCR, while the TCRdb copy is restricted to in-frame clones and leaves out a portion. The sample includes under 85,000 clones, roughly 88% seen only once; the top ten take around 10%. The sequenced material came from PBMCs. These receptors all come from a man aged 55 to 70 with head and neck cancer.

V usage is TRBV4-1 and J usage is TRBJ2-3, with 12 bases lining up with TRBD1. After removal of 1 base from V and 3 bases from J, the junction contained 5 bases not matched to a gene. The CDR3 runs 17 residues. From germline, CDR1 is MGHRA and CDR2 YSYEKL. CDR3 nucleotides: TGCGCCAGCAGCCAAGGGGACAGGGGGCTTGGGACAGATACGCAGTATTTT. Protein sequence: CASSQGDRGLGTDTQYF.

V and J are TRBV3-1 (or the pseudogene TRBV3-2) and TRBJ2-1; the D gene is possibly TRBD1 (5 bases). This CDR3 comprises 16 residues. Per germline, CDR1 LGHDT and CDR2 YNNKEL (reference sequence). Trimming stripped 3 bases from V and 7 bases from J, with 19 bases between. The CDR3 bases are TGTGCCAGCAGCCACCGGAAGGGGAATGAAAGGAATGAGCAGTTCTTC. Translating gives CASSHRKGNERNEQFF.

The chain employs TRBV6-5 and TRBJ1-5; the D is unclear. The germline V gene encodes CDR1 MNHEY and CDR2 SVGAGI. Trimming stripped 7 bases from V and 5 bases from J, with 15 bases between. The CDR3 length is 14 residues. The CDR3 sequence: CASTFPRVDQPQHF. Here the CDR3 DNA reads TGTGCCAGCACCTTTCCCCGGGTGGATCAGCCCCAGCATTTT.

V and J are TRBV5-1 and TRBJ2-2, with D possibly matching TRBD2 (6 bases). The germline V gene encodes CDR1 SGHRS and CDR2 YFSETQ. V was clipped by 2 bases and J by 5 bases, with 13 bases between them. The CDR3 is made up of 15 amino acids. The CDR3 is CASSFGGGGTGELFF. For the CDR3, the DNA is TGCGCCAGCAGCTTTGGGGGAGGCGGGACCGGGGAGCTGTTTTTT.

The V gene is TRBV28, the J gene TRBJ1-1; D is possibly TRBD1 (5 bases). Germline V gene lookup returns CDR1 MDHEN and CDR2 SYDVKM. The ends were cut back, 7 bases at V and 7 bases at J, with 22 bases in the middle. The CDR3 runs to 15 residues. The CDR3 spells CASTPPTLTRGEAFF. CDR3 nucleotides: TGTGCCAGCACTCCCCCGACCCTCACGAGGGGTGAAGCTTTCTTT.

This chain links TRBV19 with TRBJ2-6; D gene unclear. This CDR3 has 19 residues. V lost 3 bases and J 5 bases, leaving 23 bases between the germline ends. CDR1 is LNHDA and CDR2 is SQIVND in the germline V gene (reference sequence). The CDR3 loop is CASSMEKGRRGSWANVLTF. The CDR3 DNA is TGTGCCAGTAGTATGGAGAAAGGACGCCGAGGTAGTTGGGCCAACGTCCTGACTTTC.

This chain connects TRBV10-2 to TRBJ2-7; tentative D call: TRBD2 (5 bases). The germline gives CDR1 WSHSY, CDR2 SAAADI. CDR3 size: 13 residues. The ends were cut back, 10 bases at V and 6 bases at J, with 19 bases in the middle. The DNA for the CDR3 is TGCGCCACCCTGACTAAGCCCAAACCCGAGCAGTACTTC. Translation: CATLTKPKPEQYF.

The V call is TRBV9, the J call TRBJ2-2; D unresolved. This CDR3 comprises 15 residues. The V gene lost 2 bases and the J gene lost 0 bases, with 8 bases spanning the gap. CDR1 SGDLS and CDR2 YYNGEE come from the germline V gene. As DNA, the CDR3 is TGTGCCAGCAGCGTCGGACCAACGAACACCGGGGAGCTGTTTTTT. Translation: CASSVGPTNTGELFF.

The chain uses TRBV14 and TRBJ2-2; 7 nucleotides line up with TRBD2. The V gene's germline CDR1 is SGHDN and CDR2 FVKESK. The trim removed 1 base at V and 3 bases at J, leaving 5 bases unmatched. This CDR3 is 16 amino acids long. In DNA, the CDR3 is TGTGCCAGCAGCCAAGTGGGGCGGGAGTACACCGGGGAGCTGTTTTTT. Encoded protein: CASSQVGREYTGELFF. Filled out from reference TRBV14 and TRBJ2-2, the complete variable domain reads EAGVTQFPSHSVIEKGQTVTLRCDPISGHDNLYWYRRVMGKEIKFLLHFVKESKQDESGMPNNRFLAERTGGTYSTLKVQPAELEDSGVYFCASSQVGREYTGELFFGEGSRLTVL.

V usage is TRBV2 and J usage is TRBJ2-7, with D unclear. CDR3 length: 12 residues. The V gene lost 6 bases and the J gene lost 6 bases, with 12 bases spanning the gap. Germline V CDR1 and CDR2: SNHLY, FYNNEI. The CDR3 reads CASSYTSTEQYF. The CDR3 nucleotides are TGTGCCAGCAGCTATACCTCCACCGAGCAGTACTTC.